The rows below give T cell receptor beta chains drawn from one sample of a study of sequential checkpoint blockade in melanoma. The method was immunoSEQ multiplex PCR; TCRdb's version includes in-frame clones alone and lacks a portion of them. The top ten hold over 9.5% of the sample, which has about 3,300 clones, roughly 24% seen once. Sample: tumor tissue (inferred from file names), taken from a patient given nivolumab and ipilimumab in sequence. The source of these receptors is a human donor with melanoma. Each CDR3 is given with its conserved first and last residue. A D gene is named only where the DNA matches it firmly. Where a row states a size, it is once, few, many or the class of an expanded clone; other rows omit it.

size,D,J,V,CDR3,DNA
-,TRBD1,TRBJ1-5,TRBV15,CATSRGGQGPNQPQHF,TGTGCCACCAGCAGAGGTGGACAGGGGCCGAATCAGCCCCAGCATTTT
-,TRBD1,TRBJ2-2,TRBV4-1,CASSQETGGYGTGELFF,TGCGCCAGCAGCCAAGAGACAGGGGGCTATGGCACCGGGGAGCTGTTTTTT
large,-,TRBJ1-6,TRBV5-1,CASSLMVGVNSPLHF,TGCGCCAGCAGCTTAATGGTAGGGGTCAATTCACCCCTCCACTTT
-,-,TRBJ1-2,TRBV18,CASSPGANYGYTF,TGTGCCAGCTCACCAGGGGCTAACTATGGCTACACCTTC
medium-sized,TRBD1,TRBJ2-7,TRBV9,CASSVDGRDRGTGEQYF,TGTGCCAGCAGCGTAGACGGCCGGGACAGGGGTACGGGTGAGCAGTACTTC
many,TRBD2,TRBJ2-5,TRBV11-3,CASSLSLAGTETQYF,TGTGCCAGCAGCTTAAGCCTAGCGGGGACCGAGACCCAGTACTTC
-,-,TRBJ2-7,TRBV6-8,CASSYSLWDTLPYEQYF,TGTGCCAGCAGTTACTCGCTTTGGGACACCCTTCCCTACGAGCAGTACTTC
few,-,TRBJ1-5,TRBV30,CAWSVGQGDYSNQPQHF,TGTGCCTGGAGTGTGGGTCAGGGCGATTATAGCAATCAGCCCCAGCATTTT
large,-,TRBJ1-6,TRBV6-8,CASTTLKGNSPLHF,TGTGCCAGCACCACATTAAAGGGGAATTCACCCCTCCACTTT
-,-,TRBJ1-2,TRBV18,CASSHGNYGYTF,TGTGCCAGCTCACACGGTAACTATGGCTACACCTTC
-,-,TRBJ1-1,TRBV30,CAWSVIGQNTEAFF,TGTGCCTGGAGTGTAATCGGACAGAACACTGAAGCTTTCTTT
medium-sized,-,TRBJ1-4,TRBV11-3,CATSLGHGNEKLFF,TGTGCCACCAGCCTGGGACATGGGAATGAAAAACTGTTTTTT
-,-,TRBJ2-7,TRBV29-1,CSVGIKAGSYEQYF,TGCAGCGTTGGGATTAAGGCAGGGTCTTACGAGCAGTACTTC
-,TRBD1,TRBJ1-4,TRBV5-1,CASSSRDRNEKLFF,TGCGCCAGCAGCTCCCGGGACAGGAATGAAAAACTGTTTTTT
medium-sized,-,TRBJ2-1,TRBV9,CASSHSRGYNEQFF,TGTGCCAGCAGCCACTCCCGGGGCTACAATGAGCAGTTCTTC
few,TRBD1,TRBJ1-4,TRBV25-1,CASRNRGFDEKLFF,TGTGCCAGTCGTAACAGGGGTTTTGATGAAAAACTGTTTTTT
many,TRBD1,TRBJ1-6,TRBV11-3,CASSATGAGNSPLHF,TGTGCCAGCAGCGCGACAGGGGCGGGAAATTCACCCCTCCACTTT
medium-sized,-,TRBJ1-2,TRBV6-8,CASSDPTDRRLYGYTF,TGTGCCAGCAGTGACCCGACCGACAGGCGCCTCTATGGCTACACCTTC
few,TRBD2,TRBJ2-2,TRBV6-8,CAIRGVNTGELFF,TGTGCCATTCGGGGGGTGAACACCGGGGAGCTGTTTTTT
-,-,TRBJ1-5,TRBV19,CASRLQGIGPQHF,TGTGCCAGTAGATTACAGGGAATTGGGCCCCAGCATTTT
medium-sized,TRBD1,TRBJ1-6,TRBV11-3,CASSLRDRRSPLHF,TGTGCCAGCAGTCTACGGGACAGGAGGTCACCCCTCCACTTT
few,TRBD2,TRBJ2-1,TRBV11-3,CASSGLAGDYNEQFF,TGTGCCAGCAGTGGACTAGCGGGGGACTACAATGAGCAGTTCTTC
few,TRBD1,TRBJ1-3,TRBV30,CAWGKTGVGNTIYF,TGTGCCTGGGGAAAGACAGGGGTTGGAAACACCATATATTTT
few,-,TRBJ2-3,TRBV5-1,CASSLVRGGSTDTQYF,TGCGCCAGCAGCTTGGTACGAGGGGGGAGCACAGATACGCAGTATTTT
-,-,TRBJ2-3,TRBV11-3,CASSPMTTTDTQYF,TGTGCCAGCAGCCCCATGACCACCACAGATACGCAGTATTTT
-,TRBD1,TRBJ2-7,TRBV19,CASSGPGQGRREQYF,TGTGCCAGTAGTGGACCGGGACAGGGTAGACGCGAGCAGTACTTC
-,-,TRBJ2-7,TRBV23-1,CASSQYQYKTYEQYF,TGCGCCAGCAGTCAATACCAGTACAAGACCTACGAGCAGTACTTC
medium-sized,TRBD1,TRBJ1-1,TRBV11-3,CASSLHQGATEAFF,TGTGCCAGCAGCTTGCATCAGGGGGCCACTGAAGCTTTCTTT